The rows below give T cell receptor beta chains drawn from one sample of a study of monozygotic twins with inflammatory bowel disease. Reprocessing the 5' RACE reads, TCRdb reports a single entry for every CDR3 protein and omits DNA. The sample table includes approximately 160,000 distinct CDR3 sequences. The sample was blood. The receptors come from a human donor with ulcerative colitis or Crohn's disease, or a healthy co-twin of an affected twin (not recorded which). Each CDR3 is given with its conserved first and last residue.

v_call: TRBV10-3; j_call: TRBJ2-7; cdr3_aa: CAISSGTEAYEQYF
v_call: TRBV14; j_call: TRBJ1-2; cdr3_aa: CASSPLTGASNYGYTF
v_call: TRBV24-1; j_call: TRBJ2-7; cdr3_aa: CATSEGSYYEQNF
v_call: TRBV10-3; j_call: TRBJ2-3; cdr3_aa: CAITDSRNTQYF
v_call: TRBV10-3; j_call: TRBJ2-3; cdr3_aa: CAISPGLAGESGTDTQYF
v_call: TRBV20-1; j_call: TRBJ2-3; cdr3_aa: CSASRQWGTDTQYF
v_call: TRBV11-2; j_call: TRBJ2-1; cdr3_aa: CASSVLAGFSSSYNEQFF
v_call: TRBV6-2/TRBV6-3; j_call: TRBJ2-1; cdr3_aa: CASSSPPGLGSYNEQFF
v_call: TRBV11-2; j_call: TRBJ2-7; cdr3_aa: CASRANRVYEQYF
v_call: TRBV30; j_call: TRBJ1-5; cdr3_aa: CAWSRRGSNQPQHF
v_call: TRBV18; j_call: TRBJ2-7; cdr3_aa: CASSPAQGEQYF
v_call: TRBV28; j_call: TRBJ1-4; cdr3_aa: CASRLDPATNEKLFF
v_call: TRBV19; j_call: TRBJ1-2; cdr3_aa: CASSIPPGSGYTF
v_call: TRBV5-1; j_call: TRBJ2-1; cdr3_aa: CASSLRPHLAGVTNEQFF
v_call: TRBV25-1; j_call: TRBJ2-6; cdr3_aa: CASSGRSLAGGPVGANVLTF
v_call: TRBV10-2; j_call: TRBJ1-2; cdr3_aa: CASSESRGSGYTF
v_call: TRBV5-1; j_call: TRBJ1-2; cdr3_aa: CASGQGFYGYTF
v_call: TRBV9; j_call: TRBJ2-6; cdr3_aa: CASSVRPFNVLTF
v_call: TRBV5-6; j_call: TRBJ2-5; cdr3_aa: CASSFRGLETQYF
v_call: TRBV5-1; j_call: TRBJ1-4; cdr3_aa: CASSLGQSTGKLFF
v_call: TRBV5-5; j_call: TRBJ2-7; cdr3_aa: CASSFRGQGIYEQYF
v_call: TRBV20-1; j_call: TRBJ1-4; cdr3_aa: CSALSIGEKLFF
v_call: TRBV20-1; j_call: TRBJ1-4; cdr3_aa: CSARGTATNEKLFF
v_call: TRBV6-5; j_call: TRBJ1-1; cdr3_aa: CASSYFTGGTNTEAFF
v_call: TRBV10-3; j_call: TRBJ2-1; cdr3_aa: CAISESGANEQFF
v_call: TRBV7-6; j_call: TRBJ2-5; cdr3_aa: CASSLASGETQYF
v_call: TRBV29-1; j_call: TRBJ1-2; cdr3_aa: CSVESGKGYTF
v_call: TRBV6-6; j_call: TRBJ2-5; cdr3_aa: CASIYRDQETQYF
v_call: TRBV7-3; j_call: TRBJ2-1; cdr3_aa: CASSLTREEQFF